This T cell receptor (beta chain) was documented in a study of cytomegalovirus exposure and HLA in healthy donors (dated by TCRdb to the late 2010s). Context from the whole study: An earlier analysis of approximately 600 of the donors reported about 250 Gb of sequence data and 120 million or so unique TCR beta sequences from about 179 million T cells. Of the roughly 400 genotyped donors, less than 85% were placed in the genetic ancestry cluster associated with self-reported Caucasian donors. A later genetic analysis used genome-wide SNP genotypes for about three fifths of the 666 donors, treating that subset as a discovery cohort. Besides the first cohort of roughly 700 subjects, a separate validation cohort made up of 120 or so different subjects was used. The T cell repertoires of 670 or so subjects were profiled by immunosequencing and related to cytomegalovirus serostatus. Donor age, sex, ethnicity and CMV serostatus were collected together with the repertoire data. In an earlier analysis of a few hundred of the donors, high-throughput TCR beta sequencing was used to judge whether each TCR beta V gene segment behaved as functional or pseudogenic. The study aimed to test whether cataloging public T cell receptors could reveal signatures of past pathogen exposure. Class I and class II HLA loci were covered by the typing at four-digit resolution. High-throughput TCR immunosequencing, statistical association of individual TCRs with disease status, and machine learning were combined to predict cytomegalovirus infection status. To study patterns of TCR occurrence, a later analysis re-analyzed previously published TCR beta repertoires from 550 to 800 donors and added high-resolution HLA genotyping. Among 398 genotyped donors of the cohort, an average of approximately 250,000 unique TCR beta nucleotide sequences were sequenced per donor, approximately 20% of them non-productive. About five DR-DQ haplotypes were handled as single units for association and clustering because linkage in the cohort was strong. In the later analysis, no new phenotypic data were used to find candidate immune exposures; instead, reliance was placed on TCR beta sequences and their occurrence across donors. Typing coverage varied by locus: roughly 620-630 donors for A, B, C, DRB1 and DQB1; roughly 520 for DQA1; nearly 610 for DPA1; approximately 450 for DPB1. Every repertoire in the discovery cohort had been generated on one and the same sequencing platform. An early release covering roughly 600 HLA-typed donors comprised roughly 300 gigabases of sequencing data and around 80 million unique TCR sequences. General study outcomes and caveats: In a later analysis, most CMV-associated TCR beta chains were found to appear HLA-restricted, with HLA associations seemingly driven largely by CMV exposure. A group of highly shared sequence variants was considered likely to be a technical artifact of the sequencing pipeline. A later analysis reported that several top co-occurrence clusters appeared linked to parvovirus B19, influenza, CMV and Epstein-Barr virus. The study listed 150 to 200 TCR beta chains as associated with cytomegalovirus. V-gene and J-gene trimming of TCR beta chains was associated with a missense DCLRE1C variant in a later genetic analysis, and the association was replicated in an independent cohort. Because the 87-base-pair reads could not distinguish some IMGT-functional V segments, including TRBV6-2 and TRBV6-3, those segments were excluded. Because HLA typing was missing for some donors at each locus, association tests included only the typed subset. Linkage disequilibrium might explain the correlated functional status among segregating V segments, but an unknown experimental factor could not be ruled out. When HLA alleles, especially DR and DQ, strongly co-occurred, TCR associations were difficult to assign to individual alleles. The classifier was reported to diagnose cytomegalovirus status with high specificity and sensitivity in both the original and validation cohorts. According to the authors, the approach could potentially be generalized to other disease states and immunological phenotypes. In a later analysis, HLA-associated TCR beta chains were found to be more clonally expanded and to have lower generation probabilities than equally common non-associated chains. While some public TCRs were present in many individuals, most TCR sequences turned up only very rarely across donors. Presence/absence analyses assumed roughly uniform sequencing depth across donors, an assumption that may not hold. An earlier analysis of several hundred of the donors showed that most TCR beta V segments appeared in productive rearrangements either about 87% or about 30% of the time, which broadly matched IMGT annotations. This cohort had only TCR beta chains sequenced, and the lack of alpha or paired-chain data limited which features could be detected. A further reported finding was that TCR beta sequences accurately predicted the HLA-A and HLA-B alleles for most subjects in the first cohort. A later analysis found that TCR association rates varied across HLA loci, with DRB1 alleles showing the most associated TCRs and HLA-C alleles the fewest. In vitro tests confirmed that three of the cytomegalovirus-associated TCR beta chains recognize cytomegalovirus antigens. Because counts were too low, around 17 rarely observed V segments, including chromosome 9 orphons, were left out of the earlier analysis of approximately 580 of the donors. Compared with the approximately 670-donor mean, donors in an Asian-associated ancestry cluster had fewer N-insertions in productive TCRs, according to a later genetic analysis. CMV serostatus was the only immune exposure information available for the cohort. In a later analysis, some 18,000 TCR beta sequences were associated with specific HLA alleles at a false discovery rate of 0.05.

In total, approximately 700 healthy bone marrow donors made up the cohort. Cohort members were all nominally healthy when sampled, although unrecorded immune exposures were likely present. The donor tested CMV seropositive, placing the donor among the roughly 270 seropositive members of the cohort. A peripheral blood sample was provided by each donor, and peripheral blood mononuclear cells were used for TCR beta sequencing. Genomic DNA extraction from the blood cell samples was performed with the Qiagen DNeasy Blood Extraction Kit. The CDR3 measures 14 amino acids from cysteine to phenylalanine. CDR3 DNA only is kept here, 42 bases in frame from base 1. As encoded in the germline V gene, CDR1 is SGHTA while CDR2 is FQGNSA. Trimming accounts for 3 bases at V and 4 bases at J, while the number of junction bases matched to no gene is 2. Of note for this clone: No cognate antigen has been identified for it. No base quality information exists; no much larger clone differs at one position.

Library preparation was by the immunoSEQ multiplex PCR assay. The multiplex PCR relied on a mix of 60 forward primers for TCR Vbeta segments and 13 reverse primers for TCR Jbeta segments. Amplification of the CDR3 region of rearranged TCR beta genes was performed with a multiplex PCR assay on genomic DNA. On the Illumina HiSeq System, the amplified TCR beta libraries were sequenced as 87-base-pair reads. For the original study's pipeline: A later analysis counted tens of millions of unique TCR beta chains across the roughly 700 repertoires, and some 11 million of these chains were shared by at least two donors. Raw reads were error-corrected and collapsed into unique sequences by a nearest-neighbor algorithm in which closely related sequences were merged to remove PCR and sequencing errors. Alignment of CDR3 sequences to IMGT reference sequences was used to assign V, D and J gene segments. Each retained sequence needed at least a six-nucleotide match to both a V gene segment and a J gene segment. Rearrangements were called productive when the CDR3 lacked stop codons and stayed in frame with V and J; all others were non-productive. Following IMGT convention, CDR3 was defined as the stretch from the second conserved V-encoded cysteine up to the conserved J-encoded phenylalanine. Sequences without an unambiguous match to a single V gene segment were excluded from the earlier analysis of approximately 600 of the donors. An earlier analysis of under 750 of the donors called V segments functional above 56.7% productive rearrangements and segregating when the between-donor standard deviation exceeded 5%. A statistical classification framework was built for diagnosing cytomegalovirus status from the catalog of TCR beta chain sequences. V and J gene assignment, in a later analysis, came from comparing TCR nucleotide sequences with IMGT/GENE-DB human TR gene sequences. In a later analysis, CDR3 sequences and most-parsimonious VDJ recombination scenarios were assigned using the TCRdist pipeline. In a later analysis, every TCR beta chain was defined by the combination of its CDR3 amino acid sequence and its V-gene family, and reads without a unique V-gene family were dropped. As a way to deal with suspected cross-contamination and a sequencing artifact, a later analysis dropped under 600 nucleotide sequences that were highly shared and had low generation probability. In a later analysis, a clonal expansion index was calculated for each public chain from normalized within-repertoire ranks of inferred template counts. In a later analysis, generation probabilities were computed using a VDJ recombination model fitted to out-of-frame rearrangements, and the results were checked against IGoR. In a later analysis, TCR-TCR, TCR-HLA and TCR-CMV co-occurrence was scored with hypergeometric tests, and a repertoire-size bias correction was applied to TCR pairs. To estimate false discovery rates, a later analysis permuted the HLA or CMV assignments 20 times. In a later analysis, co-occurring TCRs were grouped with DBSCAN, and TCRdist sequence similarity was added when clustering was performed within HLA-allele-positive subsets. Repertoires with fewer than 30,000 or more than 120,000 public chains were left out of co-occurrence clustering, as were about 5 repertoires with anomalous nucleotide sharing. TCRdb mirrors the immuneACCESS table, restricted to in-frame sequences. Some clones are absent from its copies; in checked studies, under half trace to an unresolved V gene, and the reason for the others is unknown. That table gives V, J and clone size, and the DNA gave D and trimming. The sample has 95,000 to 150,000 clones on record, about 84% of them singletons. The ten top clones hold approximately 4% of the sample.

The receptor was derived from a man aged 18 to 35 in good health and CMV-seropositive. Sequenced input: PBMCs. The chain employs TRBV7-2 and TRBJ1-1; 10 bases in between match TRBD1. At the DNA level, the sequence is TGTGCCAGCAGCTTTGGACAGGGGGTCACTGAAGCTTTCTTT. This encodes CASSFGQGVTEAFF.